Below are 18 T cell receptor beta chains sequenced from a single sample in a study of OX40 agonist ivuxolimab in advanced cancers. Sequencing used immunoSEQ multiplex PCR; TCRdb keeps in-frame clones, though not all of them. The repertoire consists of around 21,000 clones, with around four fifths occurring once and the leading ten covering about an eighth. The sample consisted of CD4+ or CD8+ T cells sorted from blood, taken in a trial of the OX40 agonist ivuxolimab. The receptors come from an adult with an advanced solid tumor such as melanoma, head and neck, liver or kidney cancer.

Comments on this clone: It may be a read error: a sequence one base away is much more abundant. The sample has other DNA sequences that encode this CDR3 too. The chain links TRBV27 to TRBJ1-2; D might be TRBD1 (5 bases). The CDR3 totals 13 residues. V lost 2 bases to trimming and J lost 3 bases, with 7 bases between them. Germline assignment: CDR1 MNHEY and CDR2 SMNVEV (reference sequence). DNA of the CDR3: TGTGCCAGCAGTTTAGAGGGGTACTATGGCTACACCTTC. Translating it yields CASSLEGYYGYTF.

The chain recombines TRBV7-9 with TRBJ2-5, with D uncertain. The last part of the DNA fits TRBJ2-7 better; the J call may be wrong. CDR1 and CDR2 from the germline V gene are SEHNR and FQNEAQ (reference sequence). The CDR3 is 15 residues long. CDR3 nucleotide sequence: TGTGCCAGCAGCTTATCCCAAAACCGACACTACGAGCAGTACTTC. Translation gives CASSLSQNRHYEQYF.

CDR3 region: CASSYGNNEKLFF. CDR3 coding DNA: TGTGCCAGCAGTTACGGCAATAATGAAAAACTGTTTTTT. The genes are TRBV6-6 and TRBJ1-4; D gene ambiguous. The length of the CDR3 is 13 residues. The germline CDR1 and CDR2 sequences are MNHNY and SVGAGI (reference sequence). V was trimmed by 2 bases and J by 4 bases, leaving 5 bases between them.

Within the sample, this clone is medium-sized. The sample holds other DNA sequences that translate to the same CDR3. The genes are TRBV11-2 and TRBJ1-5, with D uncertain. Germline loops: CDR1 SGHAT, CDR2 FQNNGV. Trimming removed 5 bases from V and 7 bases from J, with 12 bases in between. The CDR3 length is 13 residues. The DNA of the CDR3 is TGTGCCAGCAGCACGGACGCAGAACAGCCCCAGCATTTT. This translates into CASSTDAEQPQHF. Full variable domain (remainder filled in from reference TRBV11-2 and TRBJ1-5): EAGVAQSPRYKIIEKRQSVAFWCNPISGHATLYWYQQILGQGPKLLIQFQNNGVVDDSQLPKDRFSAERLKGVDSTLKIQPAKLEDSAVYLCASSTDAEQPQHFGDGTRLSIL.

Only one count was recorded for this clone. The chain employs TRBV5-4 and TRBJ2-7; 12 bases agree with TRBD2. Trimming at V came to 4 bases and at J to 1 base, leaving 6 bases not matched to a gene. This CDR3 spans 16 amino acids. The germline V gene has CDR1 SGHNT and CDR2 YYREEE (reference sequence). The CDR3 loop reads CASSPTSGSSSYEQYF. In nucleotides, the CDR3 is TGTGCCAGCAGCCCGACTAGCGGGAGTAGTTCCTACGAGCAGTACTTC.

This chain joins TRBV27 and TRBJ2-1; the D is unclear. The V gene lost 2 bases and the J gene lost 5 bases, with 13 bases spanning the gap. Germline lookup yields CDR1 MNHEY and CDR2 SMNVEV (reference sequence). The CDR3 runs 15 residues. CDR3 loop: CASSLTGLENNEQFF. CDR3 DNA: TGTGCCAGCAGTTTAACCGGATTAGAAAACAATGAGCAGTTCTTC.

V gene TRBV4-2 combines with J gene TRBJ2-5; D unclear. CDR1 is LGHNA and CDR2 is YNFKEQ in the germline V gene. This CDR3 has 12 amino acids. The V and J ends lost 1 base and 5 bases respectively, with 5 bases between them. CDR3 in DNA: TGTGCCAGCAGCCAAGCCCGGGAGACCCAGTACTTC. Amino acid sequence: CASSQARETQYF.

J is TRBJ2-1 and V is TRBV19; 7 positions agree with TRBD1. The CDR3 covers 12 residues. The V gene's germline CDR1 is LNHDA and CDR2 SQIVND (reference sequence). J lost 2 bases, V lost 10 bases, and 2 bases had no gene match. CDR3 protein: CAIGTAYNEQFF. The CDR3 DNA sequence: TGTGCCATCGGGACAGCCTACAATGAGCAGTTCTTC.

This chain connects TRBV15 to TRBJ2-3; the D gene is possibly TRBD2 (5 bases). The CDR3 has 16 amino acids. Germline V CDR1 and CDR2: LNHNV, YYDKDF (reference sequence). Between the trimmed V and J ends, which lost 6 bases and 5 bases, there was a span of 21 bases. The CDR3 loop reads CATRPVYPYGEDTQYF. For the CDR3, the DNA is TGTGCCACCAGACCAGTTTACCCCTACGGGGAAGATACGCAGTATTTT.

As regards this clone: A far more abundant clone sits one base away, making this likely a read error. CDR3 nucleotides: TGTGCCAGCAGGGGGGGACTAGCGGGGCGGGGGACCCAGTACTTC. Translating it yields CASRGGLAGRGTQYF. The chain joins TRBV2 to TRBJ2-5, with 13 bases that match TRBD2. The CDR3 is 15 residues long. Germline V lookup: CDR1 SNHLY, CDR2 FYNNEI. V was pared by 6 bases and J by 7 bases, with 8 bases of the junction left unmatched.

This clone was counted once. The chain is built from TRBV9 and TRBJ2-1; 8 nucleotides line up with TRBD2. Germline trimming cut 4 bases from V and 6 bases from J; bases unmatched to any gene: 3. This CDR3 comprises 13 residues. CDR1 SGDLS and CDR2 YYNGEE come from the germline V gene. CDR3 amino acids: CASSKSGSNEQFF. The CDR3, as DNA: TGTGCCAGCAGCAAAAGCGGGAGCAATGAGCAGTTCTTC.

The V and J genes are TRBV5-1 and TRBJ1-2; TRBD1 aligns across 9 bases. Germline V gene data show CDR1 as SGHRS and CDR2 as YFSETQ. V lost 4 bases to trimming and J lost 4 bases; unmatched junction nucleotides: 5. The CDR3 runs 14 residues. CDR3 nucleotide sequence: TGCGCCAGCAGCGATACAGGGGGCTCCTATGGCTACACCTTC. Translating it yields CASSDTGGSYGYTF.

The chain has TRBV27 and TRBJ1-5; D might be TRBD1 (6 bases). V gave up 7 bases and J gave up 2 bases, with 12 bases separating them. This CDR3 is built from 14 residues. CDR1 is MNHEY, CDR2 SMNVEV, per germline (reference sequence). The CDR3 DNA reads as TGTGCCAGCAAGGGGGAAAGGGGCAATCAGCCCCAGCATTTT. This sequence encodes CASKGERGNQPQHF.

The chain combines TRBV27 with TRBJ1-5; 7 bases map to TRBD1. The germline CDR1 and CDR2 sequences are MNHEY and SMNVEV (reference sequence). With V trimmed by 2 bases and J by 7 bases, 2 bases remained unmatched. This CDR3 has 13 amino acids. The chain's CDR3 is CASSLTGEQPQHF. Written as DNA, the CDR3 is TGTGCCAGCAGTTTAACAGGGGAACAGCCCCAGCATTTT.

V usage is TRBV5-6 and J usage is TRBJ1-2; possibly TRBD1 for D (5 bases). V was clipped by 8 bases and J by 4 bases, with 27 bases between them. The CDR3 is 17 residues long. Germline values: CDR1 SGHDT, CDR2 YYEEEE. The CDR3 nucleotides read TGTGCCAGACATGGGGGATTAGCGGGACCCACGAGCTATGGCTACACCTTC. It is translated as CARHGGLAGPTSYGYTF.

The chain is built from TRBV5-8 and TRBJ1-1, with D unclear. This CDR3 is built from 16 residues. Trimming removed 4 bases at V and 0 bases at J, with 16 bases between. CDR1 and CDR2 (germline): SGHTS, YDEGEE. The CDR3, as DNA: TGTGCCAGCAGCCATGACATGGAACGGATGAACACTGAAGCTTTCTTT. It yields the protein CASSHDMERMNTEAFF.

This clone has more than one count but fewer than ten. The rearrangement links TRBV4-3 to TRBJ2-1; 11 positions match TRBD2. With V trimmed by 0 bases and J by 9 bases, 10 bases remained unmatched. The CDR3 extends over 17 amino acids. The germline V gene has CDR1 LGHNA and CDR2 YSLEER. This chain's CDR3 is CASSQDGGLAGGSEQFF. The DNA of the CDR3 is TGCGCCAGCAGCCAAGATGGGGGCCTAGCGGGAGGTAGTGAGCAGTTCTTC.

The chain couples TRBV2 to TRBJ2-3; 7 bases line up with TRBD2. Germline V gene lookup returns CDR1 SNHLY and CDR2 FYNNEI. The CDR3 sequence is 15 residues long. V lost 6 bases to trimming and J lost 1 base; unmatched junction nucleotides: 7. This CDR3 is CASSPSGGRTDTQYF. CDR3 DNA sequence: TGTGCCAGCAGCCCTAGCGGAGGCCGCACAGATACGCAGTATTTT.